The entry below describes one T cell receptor beta chain. The record originates from a study of CD8 T cells in Susac syndrome. Trimming took 1 base from V and 5 from J; bases not matched to a gene: 5. There are 16 residues in the CDR3. Germline V gene lookup returns CDR1 SGHTA and CDR2 FQGNSA. Random hexamers were used to reverse transcribe about 0.5 to 1 ug of RNA. TCRdb analysed the immunoSEQ multiplex PCR reads with MiXCR anew, one entry per CDR3 protein. This table holds about 70,000 distinct CDR3 sequences, 96% found once. J is TRBJ2-3 and V is TRBV7-2, with 11 bases identical to TRBD2. The TCR originated in a human donor with multiple sclerosis. The sample consisted of CD4+ T cells from PBMCs. CDR3 amino acids: CASSLVSGGVQDTQYF. The CDR3 DNA sequence: TGTGCCAGCAGCTTAGTTAGCGGGGGGGTCCAAGATACGCAGTATTTT.